This TCR beta chain was identified in a study of T cell changes during pregnancy in multiple sclerosis. The method was immunoSEQ multiplex PCR; TCRdb's version includes in-frame clones alone and lacks a portion of them. The table has tens of thousands of clones, about 94% seen once; the top ten hold 0.35% to 0.45%. The TCR comes from a female donor with multiple sclerosis, enrolled in a pregnancy study. The sequences come from CD4+ T cells from peripheral blood mononuclear cells, collected after pregnancy.

The CDR3 here is CASNLHWASTDTQYF. The CDR3 DNA sequence: TGCGCCAGCAACCTACACTGGGCTAGCACAGATACGCAGTATTTT. The V and J genes are TRBV5-1 and TRBJ2-3; D is unresolved. CDR3 length equals 15 residues. V was cut by 6 bases and J by 0 bases, with 14 bases left in between. Germline CDR1 and CDR2: SGHRS and YFSETQ. The whole variable domain, filled in from reference TRBV5-1 and TRBJ2-3, reads KAGVTQTPRYLIKTRGQQVTLSCSPISGHRSVSWYQQTPGQGLQFLFEYFSETQRNKGNFPGRFSGRQFSNSRSEMNVSTLELGDSALYLCASNLHWASTDTQYFGPGTRLTVL.